A selection of T cell receptor beta chains follows, all from one sample in a study of T cell repertoires in cytomegalovirus infection. Antigens for these TCRs are unknown. TCRdb fed the reads into MiXCR, producing one record per CDR3 protein. The sample has 200,000 to 250,000 distinct CDR3 sequences; about 39% are singletons. This material consisted of CD8+ T cells from cultured PBMCs, taken from culture after CMV antigen stimulation. The source of these receptors is a human donor in good health (CMV status not recorded). Some clones in this sample may be carry-over from other donors' samples. CDR3s include the opening cysteine and the closing phenylalanine or tryptophan. The order of the fields is clone size, D gene, J gene, V gene, CDR3 DNA, CDR3 protein. The D gene is left open where the match is weak. Not all rows give a size; the values are once, few, many and, for expanded clones, a class.

>.|TRBD2|TRBJ2-3|TRBV5-4
TGTGCCAGCAGCTTGGCGGGGGGGCAGACAGATACGCAGTATTTT
CASSLAGGQTDTQYF
>.|.|TRBJ2-7|TRBV4-1
TGCGCCAGCAGCCAAGAGGGCAGGGCGGGTGAGCAGTACTTC
CASSQEGRAGEQYF
>few|.|TRBJ1-2|TRBV7-9
TGTGCCAGCAGCTTAGCGGGGCAGGGGAAAGAGGGCTACACCTTC
CASSLAGQGKEGYTF
>few|TRBD1|TRBJ1-1|TRBV12-5
TGTGCTAGTGGTTTGACGACAGGGAGGACTGAAGCTTTCTTT
CASGLTTGRTEAFF
>.|.|TRBJ2-3|TRBV12-3/TRBV12-4
TGTGCCAGCACCCTAGGGGTTCGCACAGATACGCAGTATTTT
CASTLGVRTDTQYF
>few|TRBD2|TRBJ2-3|TRBV12-3/TRBV12-4
TGTGCCAGCAGGCGGACTAGCGGGAGTGCAGATACGCAGTATTTT
CASRRTSGSADTQYF
>.|.|TRBJ2-7|TRBV20-1
TGCAGTGCAAGCGTTCGACGTACAGGGAGATCCACCTACGAGCAGTACTTC
CSASVRRTGRSTYEQYF
>.|.|TRBJ2-1|TRBV20-1
TGCAGTGCTAGTCGGGGTTACCTTAGGTACAATGAGCAGTTCTTC
CSASRGYLRYNEQFF
>.|TRBD1|TRBJ1-2|TRBV10-3
TGTGCCATCAGTGAGTCTTTTCTATCGACAGGGAGGAACTATGGCTACACCTTC
CAISESFLSTGRNYGYTF
>.|.|TRBJ2-4|TRBV6-1
TGTGCCAGCAGGGCTACTATAGCCAAAAACATTCAGTACTTC
CASRATIAKNIQYF
>.|.|TRBJ2-7|TRBV19
TGTGCCAGTAGTATGACAGCCTACGAGCAGTACTTC
CASSMTAYEQYF
>.|.|TRBJ1-3|TRBV10-3
TGTGCCATCAGTGACAGCACTGGAAACACCATATATTTT
CAISDSTGNTIYF
>.|TRBD2|TRBJ2-2|TRBV4-2
TGTGCCAGCAGCCAAGCCGGGCTAGCGGGGGGGAACACCGGGGAGCTGTTTTTT
CASSQAGLAGGNTGELFF
>once|.|TRBJ2-3|TRBV11-1
TGTGCCAGCAGCTTATATCAGGAAACAGATACGCAGTATTTT
CASSLYQETDTQYF
>.|TRBD2|TRBJ2-5|TRBV28
TGTGCCAGCAGTTTGACTAGCGGGAGGGCCCTGGGGGAGACCCAGTACTTC
CASSLTSGRALGETQYF
>.|TRBD2|TRBJ2-1|TRBV7-8
TGTGCCAGCAGCTTCACACTAGCGGGAGGGCCTGGCAATGAGCAGTTCTTC
CASSFTLAGGPGNEQFF
>.|.|TRBJ2-2|TRBV12-5
TGTGCTAGTGGTTTGGTTAGCGGGGAGCTGTTTTTT
CASGLVSGELFF
>.|TRBD2|TRBJ2-1|TRBV4-1
TGCGCCAGCAGCCGCGGGACTAGCGGGTCCCCGAGGAGCTCCTACAATGAGCAGTTCTTC
CASSRGTSGSPRSSYNEQFF
>.|TRBD2|TRBJ2-1|TRBV6-6
TGTGCCAGCAGTTACTCGGGACTAGCGGGAGTATACAATGAGCAGTTCTTC
CASSYSGLAGVYNEQFF
>.|.|TRBJ2-7|TRBV27
TGTGCCAGCAGTGGTCCCGGCCCTTCCTACGAGCAGTACTTC
CASSGPGPSYEQYF
>few|.|TRBJ2-7|TRBV20-1
TGCAGTGCTAGGGCTGGAAACTACGAGCAGTACTTC
CSARAGNYEQYF
>few|.|TRBJ2-7|TRBV20-1
TGCAGTGCTAGAGACGGGAGCTCCTACGAGCAGTACTTC
CSARDGSSYEQYF
>.|.|TRBJ2-7|TRBV4-1
TGCGCCAGCAGCCAGGGATCTTTGGGCCTGATCGCCTACGAGCAGTACTTC
CASSQGSLGLIAYEQYF
>.|.|TRBJ2-2|TRBV7-9
TGTGCCAGCAGCACACCGGGACGGAACACCGGGGAGCTGTTTTTT
CASSTPGRNTGELFF
>few|.|TRBJ2-3|TRBV12-3/TRBV12-4
TGTGCCAGCAGTCCCCGGTCGGAGGAATCCGATACGCAGTATTTT
CASSPRSEESDTQYF
>.|.|TRBJ2-3|TRBV2
TGTGCCAGCAGTGAAGCGCTTCTCAGTTTCGCAGATACGCAGTATTTT
CASSEALLSFADTQYF
>.|.|TRBJ2-1|TRBV20-1
TGCAGTGACGGGCGACCAAAGGGCAATGAGCAGTTCTTC
CSDGRPKGNEQFF